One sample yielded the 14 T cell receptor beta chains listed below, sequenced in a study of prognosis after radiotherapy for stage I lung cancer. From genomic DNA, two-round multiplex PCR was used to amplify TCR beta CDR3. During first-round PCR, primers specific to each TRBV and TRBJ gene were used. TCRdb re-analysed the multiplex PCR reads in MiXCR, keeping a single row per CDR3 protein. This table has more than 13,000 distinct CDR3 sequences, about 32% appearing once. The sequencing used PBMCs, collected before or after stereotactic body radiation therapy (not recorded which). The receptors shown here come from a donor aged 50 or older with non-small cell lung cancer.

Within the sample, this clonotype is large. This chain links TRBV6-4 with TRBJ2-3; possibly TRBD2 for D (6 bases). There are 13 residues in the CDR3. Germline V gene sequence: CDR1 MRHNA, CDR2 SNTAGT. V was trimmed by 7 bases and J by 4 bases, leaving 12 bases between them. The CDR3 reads CASKGGFPDTQYF. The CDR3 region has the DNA TGTGCCAGCAAAGGAGGGTTCCCAGATACGCAGTATTTT.

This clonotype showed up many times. DNA for the CDR3: TGTGCCAGCAGTTTGGACAGGGTGGGTGCCAAAAACATTCAGTACTTC. Translation gives CASSLDRVGAKNIQYF. V is TRBV6-5 and J is TRBJ2-4, with 8 bases aligning to TRBD1. The CDR3 is 16 residues long. V was clipped by 4 bases and J by 1 base; unmatched bases: 6. Germline V gene sequence: CDR1 MNHEY, CDR2 SVGAGI.

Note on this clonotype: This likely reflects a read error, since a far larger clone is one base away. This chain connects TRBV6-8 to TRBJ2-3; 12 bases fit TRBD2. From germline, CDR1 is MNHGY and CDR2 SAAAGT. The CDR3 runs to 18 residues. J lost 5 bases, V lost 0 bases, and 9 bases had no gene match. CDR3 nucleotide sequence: TGTGCCAGCAGTTACTCCGGGACTAGCGGGTTACTTGGAGATACGCAGTATTTT. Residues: CASSYSGTSGLLGDTQYF.

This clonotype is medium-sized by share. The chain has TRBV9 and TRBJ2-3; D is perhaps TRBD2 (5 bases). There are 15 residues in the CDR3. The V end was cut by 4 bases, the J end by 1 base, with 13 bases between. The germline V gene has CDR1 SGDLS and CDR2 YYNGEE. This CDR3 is CASSPAEWGTDTQYF. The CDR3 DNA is TGTGCCAGCAGCCCAGCGGAGTGGGGCACAGATACGCAGTATTTT.

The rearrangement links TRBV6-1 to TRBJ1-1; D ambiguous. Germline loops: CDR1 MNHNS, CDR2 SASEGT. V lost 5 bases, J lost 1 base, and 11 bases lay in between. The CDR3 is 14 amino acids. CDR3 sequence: CASSHRTGNTEAFF. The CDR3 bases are TGTGCCAGCAGTCATAGGACGGGGAACACTGAAGCTTTCTTT.

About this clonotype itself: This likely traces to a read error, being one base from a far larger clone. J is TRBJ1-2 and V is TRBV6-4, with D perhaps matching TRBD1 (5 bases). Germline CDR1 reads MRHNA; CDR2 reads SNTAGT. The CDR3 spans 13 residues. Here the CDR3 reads CASSQGLGYVYTF. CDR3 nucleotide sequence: TGTGCCAGCAGCCAGGGTTTAGGGTATGTCTACACCTTC.

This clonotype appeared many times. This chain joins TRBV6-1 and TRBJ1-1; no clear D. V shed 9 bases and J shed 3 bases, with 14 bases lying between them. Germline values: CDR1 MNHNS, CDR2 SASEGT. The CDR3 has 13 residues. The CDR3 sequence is CASDLEPDTEAFF. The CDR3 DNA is TGTGCCAGTGACTTAGAACCTGACACTGAAGCTTTCTTT.

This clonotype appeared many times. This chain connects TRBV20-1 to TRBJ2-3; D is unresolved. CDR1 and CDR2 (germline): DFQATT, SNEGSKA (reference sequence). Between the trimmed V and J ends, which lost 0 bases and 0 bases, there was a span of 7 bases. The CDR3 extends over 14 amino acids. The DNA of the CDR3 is TGCAGTGCTAGAGATTGGCAGAGCACAGATACGCAGTATTTT. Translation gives CSARDWQSTDTQYF.

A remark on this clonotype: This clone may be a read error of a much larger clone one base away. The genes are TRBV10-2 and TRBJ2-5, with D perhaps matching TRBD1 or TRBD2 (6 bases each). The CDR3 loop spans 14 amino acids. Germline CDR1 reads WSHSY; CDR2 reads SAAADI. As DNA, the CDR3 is TGCGCCAGCAGTAGAATGGGGGGCGGGGAGACCAAGTACTTC. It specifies CASSRMGGGETKYF.

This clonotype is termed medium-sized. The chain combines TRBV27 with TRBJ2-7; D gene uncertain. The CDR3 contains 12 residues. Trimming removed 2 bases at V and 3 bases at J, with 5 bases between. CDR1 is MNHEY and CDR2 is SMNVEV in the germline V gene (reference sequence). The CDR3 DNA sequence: TGTGCCAGCAGTTTACCTTACTACGAGCAGTACTTC. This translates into CASSLPYYEQYF.

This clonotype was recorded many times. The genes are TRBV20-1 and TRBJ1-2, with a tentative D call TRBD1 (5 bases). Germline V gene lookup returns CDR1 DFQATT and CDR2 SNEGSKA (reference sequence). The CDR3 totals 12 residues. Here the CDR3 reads CSPKGRRYGYTF. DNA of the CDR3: TGCAGCCCGAAGGGACGCCGCTATGGCTACACCTTC.

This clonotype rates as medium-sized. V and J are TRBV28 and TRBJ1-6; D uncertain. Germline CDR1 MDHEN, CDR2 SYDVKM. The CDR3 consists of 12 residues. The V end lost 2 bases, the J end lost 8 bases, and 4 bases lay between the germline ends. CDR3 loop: CASSLNDSPLHF. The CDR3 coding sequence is TGTGCCAGCAGTTTAAACGATTCACCCCTCCACTTT.

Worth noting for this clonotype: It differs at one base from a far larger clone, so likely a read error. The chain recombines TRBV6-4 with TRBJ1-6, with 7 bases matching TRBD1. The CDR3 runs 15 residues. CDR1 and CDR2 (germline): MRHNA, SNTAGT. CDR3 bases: TGTGCCAGCAGTCGACAGGGAAGCGATAAATCACCCCCCCACTTT. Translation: CASSRQGSDKSPPHF.

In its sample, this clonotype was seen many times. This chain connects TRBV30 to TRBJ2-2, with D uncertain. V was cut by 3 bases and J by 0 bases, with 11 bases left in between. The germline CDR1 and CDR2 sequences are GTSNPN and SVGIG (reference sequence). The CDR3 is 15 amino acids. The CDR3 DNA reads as TGTGCCTGGAGATCATTAATTCCGAACACCGGGGAGCTGTTTTTT. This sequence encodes CAWRSLIPNTGELFF. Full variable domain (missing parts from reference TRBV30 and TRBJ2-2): SQTIHQWPATLVQPVGSPLSLECTVEGTSNPNLYWYRQAAGRGLQLLFYSVGIGQISSEVPQNLSASRPQDRQFILSSKKLLLSDSGFYLCAWRSLIPNTGELFFGEGSRLTVL.